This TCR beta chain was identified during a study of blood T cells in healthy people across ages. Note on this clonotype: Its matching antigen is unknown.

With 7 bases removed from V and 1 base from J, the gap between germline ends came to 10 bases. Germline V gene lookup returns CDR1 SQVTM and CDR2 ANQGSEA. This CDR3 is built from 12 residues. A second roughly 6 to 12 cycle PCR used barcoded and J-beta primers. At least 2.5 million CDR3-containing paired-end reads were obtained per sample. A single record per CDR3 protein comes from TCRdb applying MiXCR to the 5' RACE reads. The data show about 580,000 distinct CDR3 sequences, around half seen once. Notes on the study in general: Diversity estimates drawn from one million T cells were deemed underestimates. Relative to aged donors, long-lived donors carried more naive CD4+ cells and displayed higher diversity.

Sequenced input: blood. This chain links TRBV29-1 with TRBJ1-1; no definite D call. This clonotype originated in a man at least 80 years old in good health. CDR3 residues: CSAHWRNTEAFF. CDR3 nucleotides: TGCAGCGCGCACTGGAGGAACACTGAAGCTTTCTTT.